These 27 T cell receptor beta chains were all obtained from the same sample, sequenced in a study of blood T cell repertoires in COVID-19. The data were produced by immunoSEQ multiplex PCR, yet TCRdb's version contains in-frame clones alone and is incomplete. The sample holds 95,000 to 150,000 clones, 87% seen once. Sequenced: peripheral blood. The receptors shown here come from a woman in her forties or fifties with acute or convalescent COVID-19.

This chain connects TRBV5-1 to TRBJ1-1; the match to TRBD1 covers 9 bases. Germline CDR1 SGHRS, CDR2 YFSETQ. The CDR3 covers 15 residues. The V segment lost 1 base and the J segment 2 bases; nucleotides outside the gene matches: 3. DNA for the CDR3: TGCGCCAGCAGCTTGACAGGGGGCCGCAACACTGAAGCTTTCTTT. Translating it yields CASSLTGGRNTEAFF.

The V call is TRBV11-3, the J call TRBJ2-7, with a possible D match to TRBD2 (5 bases). This CDR3 is built from 14 residues. Trimming took 4 bases from V and 6 from J, leaving 16 bases between them. Looked up from germline, CDR1 is SGHNT and CDR2 is YENEEA. This CDR3 reads CASSWTQFSGEQYF. DNA for the CDR3: TGTGCCAGCAGCTGGACGCAGTTCAGCGGCGAGCAGTACTTC.

The chain employs TRBV4-3 and TRBJ2-3, with unresolved D. Germline V gene lookup returns CDR1 LGHNA and CDR2 YSLEER. The V end lost 0 bases, the J end lost 8 bases, and 12 bases lay between the germline ends. The CDR3 has 14 residues. The CDR3 reads CASSQDPQVGTQYF. The CDR3 DNA is TGCGCCAGCAGCCAAGATCCCCAGGTCGGTACGCAGTATTTT.

The V call is TRBV2, the J call TRBJ2-3; 9 nucleotides agree with TRBD1. The CDR3 covers 14 residues. The germline V gene has CDR1 SNHLY and CDR2 FYNNEI. V dropped 1 base and J dropped 5; count of bases not matched to a gene: 1. The CDR3 DNA reads TGTGCCAGCAGTGAAGGACAGGGGGGAGATACGCAGTATTTT. This codes for CASSEGQGGDTQYF. Full variable domain (outside the CDR3, taken from reference TRBV2 and TRBJ2-3): EPEVTQTPSHQVTQMGQEVILRCVPISNHLYFYWYRQILGQKVEFLVSFYNNEISEKSEIFDDQFSVERPDGSNFTLKIRSTKLEDSAMYFCASSEGQGGDTQYFGPGTRLTVL.

The chain employs TRBV30 and TRBJ1-1; D call uncertain. The CDR3 contains 16 residues. V lost 1 base, J lost 1 base, and 16 bases lay in between. The V gene's germline CDR1 is GTSNPN and CDR2 SVGIG (reference sequence). The CDR3 DNA reads TGTGCCTGGAGTGGTGTTGTTGGACGGGGGAACACTGAAGCTTTCTTT. It yields the protein CAWSGVVGRGNTEAFF.

The V and J genes are TRBV7-9 and TRBJ2-1; 13 bases line up with TRBD2. V dropped 3 bases and J dropped 9; count of bases not matched to a gene: 2. There are 14 residues in the CDR3. CDR1 and CDR2 (germline): SEHNR, FQNEAQ (reference sequence). DNA of the CDR3: TGTGCCAGCAGCTTCGGGACTAGCGGGACTGAGCAGTTCTTC. It translates to CASSFGTSGTEQFF.

The CDR3 nucleotides are TGTGCCAGCAGTCCGCCGGCAGGTTCGGATGGCTACACCTTC. This translates into CASSPPAGSDGYTF. The genes are TRBV6-1 and TRBJ1-2; D call uncertain. With 5 bases removed from V and 6 bases from J, the gap between germline ends came to 16 bases. The V gene's germline CDR1 is MNHNS and CDR2 SASEGT. This CDR3 has 14 residues.

V usage is TRBV6-6 and J usage is TRBJ1-3; 7 nucleotides line up with TRBD1. The CDR3 totals 15 residues. V lost 8 bases, J lost 4 bases, and 11 bases stayed unmatched. The V gene's germline CDR1 is MNHNY and CDR2 SVGAGI (reference sequence). CDR3 in DNA: TGTGCCAGCCCTAGAGAGGGGGCTCCGGGAAACACCATATATTTT. This encodes CASPREGAPGNTIYF.

The chain recombines TRBV15 with TRBJ1-3; D unresolved. Between the trimmed V and J ends, which lost 0 bases and 7 bases, there was a span of 22 bases. Germline loops: CDR1 LNHNV, CDR2 YYDKDF (reference sequence). The CDR3 spans 18 residues. CDR3 amino acids: CATSRDFYQKIPGNTIYF. Here the CDR3 DNA reads TGTGCCACCAGCAGAGATTTCTATCAAAAGATCCCCGGGAACACCATATATTTT.

The chain couples TRBV3-1 (or the pseudogene TRBV3-2) to TRBJ1-2, with D unclear. Germline assignment: CDR1 LGHDT and CDR2 YNNKEL (reference sequence). V was shortened by 0 bases and J by 5 bases, with 19 bases between the two germline ends. The length of the CDR3 is 17 residues. CDR3: CASSQDLWSPGEYGYTF. In DNA form, the CDR3 reads TGTGCCAGCAGCCAAGATCTCTGGAGTCCGGGAGAGTATGGCTACACCTTC.

This chain joins TRBV5-8 and TRBJ1-5; 9 bases match TRBD1. The germline gives CDR1 SGHTS, CDR2 YDEGEE. The CDR3 runs to 13 residues. V shed 3 bases and J 6 bases; nucleotides not matched to a gene: 1. The CDR3 DNA follows: TGTGCCAGCAGCTCGGGACAGGGTCAGCCCCAGCATTTT. Encoded protein: CASSSGQGQPQHF.

This rearrangement joins TRBV11-2 to TRBJ2-5; 7 bases fit TRBD1. The CDR3 has 15 residues. Germline CDR1 reads SGHAT; CDR2 reads FQNNGV. The trim removed 5 bases at V and 1 base at J, leaving 7 bases unmatched. CDR3 nucleotide sequence: TGTGCCAGCAGCCCACAGGGGAGCCCCCAAGAGACCCAGTACTTC. It translates to CASSPQGSPQETQYF. Looking up the rest from reference TRBV11-2 and TRBJ2-5 gives the full variable domain: EAGVAQSPRYKIIEKRQSVAFWCNPISGHATLYWYQQILGQGPKLLIQFQNNGVVDDSQLPKDRFSAERLKGVDSTLKIQPAKLEDSAVYLCASSPQGSPQETQYFGPGTRLLVL.

The chain carries TRBV20-1 and TRBJ2-7; 9 nucleotides match TRBD2. The trim removed 3 bases at V and 1 base at J, leaving 4 bases unmatched. This CDR3 is 14 amino acids long. Germline CDR1 reads DFQATT; CDR2 reads SNEGSKA (reference sequence). CDR3 nucleotide sequence: TGCAGTGCTAGTTCTAGCGGGGTATCCTACGAGCAGTACTTC. Encoded protein: CSASSSGVSYEQYF.

The chain carries TRBV15 and TRBJ2-1; 14 nucleotides agree with TRBD2. The ends lost 0 bases at V and 8 bases at J; junction bases unmatched: 6. CDR3 length equals 17 residues. Germline V gene sequence: CDR1 LNHNV, CDR2 YYDKDF (reference sequence). This CDR3 is CATSREGTSGSWYEQFF. The CDR3 coding sequence is TGTGCCACCAGCAGAGAGGGGACTAGCGGGAGTTGGTATGAGCAGTTCTTC.

This chain joins TRBV27 and TRBJ1-1, with D perhaps TRBD1 (6 bases). The ends were cut back, 5 bases at V and 5 bases at J, with 15 bases in the middle. Germline CDR1 reads MNHEY; CDR2 reads SMNVEV (reference sequence). This CDR3 is built from 14 residues. This CDR3 reads CASSLQGLFTEAFF. In DNA, the CDR3 is TGTGCCAGCAGTCTACAGGGTCTCTTTACTGAAGCTTTCTTT.

The genes are TRBV2 and TRBJ2-5, with a possible D match to TRBD1 (6 bases). CDR1 is SNHLY, CDR2 FYNNEI, per germline. This CDR3 spans 14 amino acids. Trimming cost V 1 base and J 3 bases, with 9 bases left between them. CDR3 protein: CASSEVRGKETQYF. The CDR3 DNA sequence: TGTGCCAGCAGTGAAGTCAGGGGAAAAGAGACCCAGTACTTC.

V gene TRBV7-9 combines with J gene TRBJ2-3; D is unclear. The length of the CDR3 is 12 residues. V was clipped by 5 bases and J by 2 bases, with 5 bases between them. Germline V gene sequence: CDR1 SEHNR, CDR2 FQNEAQ (reference sequence). DNA of the CDR3: TGTGCCAGCAGCCCGTCCACAGATACGCAGTATTTT. Translating gives CASSPSTDTQYF.

The V gene is TRBV4-2, the J gene TRBJ2-7; D not certain. Germline V lookup: CDR1 LGHNA, CDR2 YNFKEQ. The CDR3 runs to 13 residues. Trimming pared 1 base from V and 3 bases from J, leaving 7 bases between. Here the CDR3 reads CASSQGSNYEQYF. CDR3 bases: TGTGCCAGCAGCCAAGGTTCCAACTACGAGCAGTACTTC.

This clone was observed a few times. The rearrangement links TRBV10-2 to TRBJ1-6; 9 bases match TRBD1. The V gene end was trimmed by 10 bases and the J gene end by 8 bases; junction bases not matched to a gene: 6. Germline loops: CDR1 WSHSY, CDR2 SAAADI. The CDR3 is made up of 13 amino acids. CDR3 nucleotides: TGCGCCATCCGGGACAGGGCTTATTCACCCCTCCACTTT. Encoded protein: CAIRDRAYSPLHF.

This chain connects TRBV19 to TRBJ1-4, with a weak D call TRBD1 (6 bases). Per germline, CDR1 LNHDA and CDR2 SQIVND (reference sequence). With 5 bases removed from V and 8 bases from J, the gap between germline ends came to 9 bases. There are 12 residues in the CDR3. Here the CDR3 reads CASSATGEKLFF. CDR3 DNA sequence: TGTGCCAGTAGTGCCACAGGGGAAAAACTGTTTTTT. The whole variable domain, filled in from reference TRBV19 and TRBJ1-4, reads DGGITQSPKYLFRKEGQNVTLSCEQNLNHDAMYWYRQDPGQGLRLIYYSQIVNDFQKGDIAEGYSVSREKKESFPLTVTSAQKNPTAFYLCASSATGEKLFFGSGTQLSVL.

The V and J genes are TRBV6-6 and TRBJ1-6, with D perhaps matching TRBD1 (6 bases). The germline V and J ends were trimmed by 2 bases and 6 bases, with 14 bases remaining between them. Per germline, CDR1 MNHNY and CDR2 SVGAGI (reference sequence). The CDR3 is 16 amino acids. CDR3 protein: CASSYPPGDLNSPLHF. CDR3 sequence (DNA): TGTGCCAGCAGTTACCCCCCAGGGGACCTTAATTCACCCCTCCACTTT.

The chain has TRBV27 and TRBJ1-5; a weak D match, TRBD1 (5 bases). Germline CDR1 and CDR2: MNHEY and SMNVEV (reference sequence). The V end was cut by 3 bases, the J end by 1 base, with 10 bases between. The CDR3 runs 15 residues. The CDR3 here is CASSFWGDSNQPQHF. CDR3 coding DNA: TGTGCCAGCAGTTTTTGGGGGGACAGCAATCAGCCCCAGCATTTT.

This chain connects TRBV30 to TRBJ2-1; the match to TRBD2 covers 8 bases. CDR1 and CDR2 (germline): GTSNPN, SVGIG (reference sequence). CDR3 length: 15 amino acids. The junction had 8 bases not matched to a gene; V was cut back by 3 bases and J by 4 bases. CDR3 protein: CAWRRGGGPYNEQFF. The CDR3 DNA is TGTGCCTGGAGGAGGGGCGGGGGGCCATACAATGAGCAGTTCTTC.

V gene TRBV2 combines with J gene TRBJ1-5; a possible D gene is TRBD1 (5 bases). The CDR3 contains 12 residues. The germline CDR1 and CDR2 sequences are SNHLY and FYNNEI. Trimming left V 6 bases short and J 7 bases short, with 10 bases between. This CDR3 reads CASRGQGQPQHF. DNA for the CDR3: TGTGCCAGCAGGGGTCAGGGACAGCCCCAGCATTTT.

The rearrangement uses TRBV9 and TRBJ1-3; D remains ambiguous. Trimming pared 4 bases from V and 4 bases from J, leaving 6 bases between. This CDR3 spans 12 amino acids. Germline assignment: CDR1 SGDLS and CDR2 YYNGEE. The CDR3 region is CASSPGGNTIYF. CDR3 bases: TGTGCCAGCAGCCCGGGGGGAAACACCATATATTTT. Full variable domain (outside the CDR3, taken from reference TRBV9 and TRBJ1-3): DSGVTQTPKHLITATGQRVTLRCSPRSGDLSVYWYQQSLDQGLQFLIQYYNGEERAKGNILERFSAQQFPDLHSELNLSSLELGDSALYFCASSPGGNTIYFGEGSWLTVV.

The chain carries TRBV6-5 and TRBJ1-2; 9 bases agree with TRBD1. Germline-derived CDR1 and CDR2 are MNHEY and SVGAGI. The CDR3 has 14 amino acids. Trimming took 6 bases from V and 5 from J; bases not matched to a gene: 7. The CDR3: CASSAGQGIYGYTF. The CDR3 region has the DNA TGTGCCAGCAGCGCCGGACAGGGGATTTATGGCTACACCTTC.

The chain combines TRBV6-5 with TRBJ2-3; possible D gene TRBD2, 5 bases. CDR1 and CDR2 from the germline V gene are MNHEY and SVGAGI. The CDR3 covers 13 residues. Between the trimmed V and J ends, which lost 6 bases and 2 bases, there was a span of 9 bases. CDR3 bases: TGTGCCAGCAGCCGGGGTTTCACAGATACGCAGTATTTT. This sequence encodes CASSRGFTDTQYF.